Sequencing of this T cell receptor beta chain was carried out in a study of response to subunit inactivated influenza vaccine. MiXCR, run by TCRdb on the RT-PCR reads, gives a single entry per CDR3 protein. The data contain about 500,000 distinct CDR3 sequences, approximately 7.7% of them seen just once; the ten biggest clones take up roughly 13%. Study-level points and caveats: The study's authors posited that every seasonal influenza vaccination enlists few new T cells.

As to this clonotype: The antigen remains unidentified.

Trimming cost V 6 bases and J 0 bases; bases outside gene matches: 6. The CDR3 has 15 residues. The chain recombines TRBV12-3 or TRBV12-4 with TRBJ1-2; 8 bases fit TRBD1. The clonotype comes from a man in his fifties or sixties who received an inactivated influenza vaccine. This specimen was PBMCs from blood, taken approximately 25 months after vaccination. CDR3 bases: TGTGCCAGCAGGAAAACAGGGGGTGCTAACTATGGCTACACCTTC. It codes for CASRKTGGANYGYTF.